The 2 T cell receptor beta chains below were found in one sample sequenced in a study of T cells in Graves' hyperthyroidism and ophthalmopathy. Regions amplified from RNA transcripts were the TCR beta CDR3 regions. HTBI primers drove first-round RT-PCR of the TCR CDR3. TCRdb reprocessed the multiplex PCR reads via MiXCR and lists one record per CDR3 protein. This sample has hundreds of thousands of distinct CDR3 sequences, with approximately 14% found just once. The sequenced material came from blood. These receptors all come from a woman aged 50 to 60 with Graves' ophthalmopathy.

The rearrangement joins TRBV5-4 to TRBJ2-5; 9 nucleotides agree with TRBD2. The CDR3 is made up of 14 amino acids. The V gene's germline CDR1 is SGHNT and CDR2 YYREEE (reference sequence). Germline trimming cut 2 bases from V and 5 bases from J; bases unmatched to any gene: 4. CDR3 sequence reads: CASSLTSGFETQYF. In DNA, the CDR3 is TGTGCCAGCAGCTTAACTAGCGGGTTCGAGACCCAGTACTTC.

The rearrangement uses TRBV18 and TRBJ2-7; 8 bases agree with TRBD1. The CDR3 runs to 16 residues. J gave up 1 base and V 6 bases, and 11 bases lay outside the gene matches. In germline, CDR1 is KGHSH, CDR2 LQKENI. CDR3 amino acids: CASSPNRGRNSYEQYF. CDR3 nucleotides: TGTGCCAGCTCCCCGAACAGGGGGAGAAATTCCTACGAGCAGTACTTC. Complete variable domain (other parts from reference TRBV18 and TRBJ2-7): NAGVMQNPRHLVRRRGQEARLRCSPMKGHSHVYWYRQLPEEGLKFMVYLQKENIIDESGMPKERFSAEFPKEGPSILRIQQVVRGDSAAYFCASSPNRGRNSYEQYFGPGTRLTVT.